This T cell receptor (beta chain) came from a study of T-cell reconstitution after alpha-beta-depleted transplantation in children. This sample's TCRbeta library carried unique molecular identifier barcodes. TCRdb called the PCR reads again in MiXCR, with one record for every CDR3 protein. This table holds some 390,000 distinct CDR3 sequences, around 21% found once. The source of this sequence is a human donor who donated a stem cell graft to a child with acute myeloid leukemia. The sequences come from PBMCs from the stem cell graft donor, collected from the stem cell graft.

The CDR3 bases are TGCGCCAGCAGCTTCGACAGCACAGATACGCAGTATTTT. It translates to CASSFDSTDTQYF. This sequence joins TRBV5-1 and TRBJ2-3; D not resolved. The germline gives CDR1 SGHRS, CDR2 YFSETQ. This CDR3 comprises 13 residues. V lost 2 bases and J 0 bases, leaving 4 bases between the germline ends.